This TCR beta chain was observed in a study of T cell clonality in common variable immunodeficiency. Germline assignment: CDR1 MNHEY and CDR2 SVGEGT. V trimming: 5 bases; J trimming: 6 bases; junction bases outside the gene matches: 9. CDR3 length: 15 amino acids. Libraries were prepared by immunoSEQ multiplex PCR; TCRdb keeps only in-frame clonotypes and omits some of them. This sample comprises some 53,000 clones, none seen once only. This clone was counted ten times or more. No antigen is known for it. The missing CDR3 end, 3 residues past where the read stops, is filled in from the germline J gene. Whole-study results and caveats: CVID subjects had higher TCRbeta clonality than healthy controls, most marked in about a third.

This chain connects TRBV6-2 or TRBV6-3 to TRBJ2-3; 9 positions match TRBD1. Sequencing was done on a sample of peripheral blood mononuclear cells. The TCR sequence derives from a person aged 18 to 70 in good health. Incomplete CDR3 DNA: TGTGCCAGCAGTAACCCGACAGGGGGGGGCGATACG. Translated, it gives CASSNPTGGGDT. The CDR3, in full, reads CASSNPTGGGDTQYF.